A selection of T cell receptor beta chains follows, all from one sample in a study of T cell responses to AZD1222 COVID-19 vaccine. The table came from immunoSEQ multiplex PCR; TCRdb's copy has only in-frame clones and leaves some out. The table has 110,000 to 150,000 clones, approximately 85% seen once; the top ten hold around 8%. Source: peripheral blood, taken on day 0 of AZD1222 vaccination. The receptors here all came from an adult in good health. Each CDR3 is given with its conserved first and last residue. Fields, in order: D gene, V gene, clone size, J gene, CDR3 protein, CDR3 DNA. A D gene is named only where the DNA matches it firmly. Clone size is given for some rows only: seen once, a few or many times, or a class if the clone is expanded.

>TRBD2|TRBV2|few|TRBJ2-7
CASSRRLAGGPGEQYF
TGTGCCAGCAGTCGCCGACTAGCGGGAGGCCCAGGGGAGCAGTACTTC
>.|TRBV7-7|.|TRBJ2-3
CASSLAWGTDTQYF
TGTGCTAGCAGCTTAGCCTGGGGGACAGATACGCAGTATTTT
>TRBD1|TRBV3-1/TRBV3-2|.|TRBJ1-2
CASSLGQGYGYTF
TGTGCCAGCAGCCTCGGACAGGGGTATGGCTACACCTTC
>TRBD2|TRBV19|.|TRBJ2-4
CATQREGRDIQYF
TGTGCCACCCAGCGGGAGGGCCGGGACATTCAGTACTTC
>.|TRBV7-9|few|TRBJ1-2
CASSRFSKGYTF
TGTGCCAGCAGCCGTTTTTCCAAGGGCTACACCTTC
>.|TRBV27|.|TRBJ2-1
CASSLSWSYNEQFF
TGTGCCAGCAGTTTATCTTGGAGCTACAATGAGCAGTTCTTC
>.|TRBV11-2|.|TRBJ1-2
CASSSPTAWGYTF
TGTGCCAGCAGCTCACCAACAGCGTGGGGCTACACCTTC
>.|TRBV7-2|.|TRBJ2-1
CASRADLSYNEQFF
TGTGCCAGCAGGGCGGATTTATCCTACAATGAGCAGTTCTTC
>.|TRBV6-5|.|TRBJ1-6
CASSYSEGVYNSPLHF
TGTGCCAGCAGTTACTCCGAGGGGGTATATAATTCACCCCTCCACTTT
>.|TRBV2|.|TRBJ2-5
CASILQGGGETQYF
TGTGCCAGCATCTTACAGGGAGGAGGAGAGACCCAGTACTTC
>.|TRBV5-8|.|TRBJ1-2
CASSFREARSGYTF
TGTGCCAGCAGCTTTCGAGAGGCCCGGAGTGGCTACACCTTC
>TRBD2|TRBV4-1|once|TRBJ2-7
CASSQEPGLAFDEQYF
TGCGCCAGCAGCCAAGAGCCGGGACTAGCGTTTGACGAGCAGTACTTC
>.|TRBV6-4|.|TRBJ2-2
CASSKTEDTGELFF
TGTGCCAGCAGCAAAACAGAGGACACCGGGGAGCTGTTTTTT
>.|TRBV6-5|many|TRBJ2-7
CASSWEVGQASYEQYF
TGTGCCAGCAGTTGGGAGGTTGGACAGGCCTCCTACGAGCAGTACTTC
>TRBD2|TRBV2|.|TRBJ2-1
CASSLAGDPSYNEQFF
TGTGCCAGCAGTCTTGCGGGAGACCCCTCCTACAATGAGCAGTTCTTC
>TRBD1|TRBV9|.|TRBJ2-5
CASSASGTGAGETQYF
TGTGCCAGCAGCGCCTCCGGGACAGGGGCGGGAGAGACCCAGTACTTC
>TRBD1|TRBV6-5|.|TRBJ1-2
CASRTGGGGGYTF
TGTGCCAGCAGGACAGGGGGGGGAGGTGGCTACACCTTC
>TRBD2|TRBV4-1|once|TRBJ2-7
CASSPQVYLAGGGEQYF
TGCGCCAGCAGCCCCCAAGTGTACCTAGCGGGAGGAGGCGAGCAGTACTTC
>TRBD2|TRBV10-3|.|TRBJ2-3
CATLTSGATDTQYF
TGTGCCACCCTAACTAGCGGGGCCACAGATACGCAGTATTTT
>.|TRBV7-9|few|TRBJ2-5
CASGRGETQYF
TGTGCCAGCGGACGGGGGGAGACCCAGTACTTC
>.|TRBV10-1|.|TRBJ2-7
CASSAGPPPYEQYF
TGCGCCAGCAGTGCCGGACCGCCTCCCTACGAGCAGTACTTC
>.|TRBV10-3|.|TRBJ2-7
CAISTQYEQYF
TGTGCCATCAGTACTCAGTACGAGCAGTACTTC
>.|TRBV5-6|many|TRBJ1-4
CASSLGDTNEKLFF
TGTGCCAGCAGCTTGGGGGACACTAATGAAAAACTGTTTTTT
>TRBD1|TRBV29-1|few|TRBJ1-1
CSAGTGRWTEAFF
TGCAGCGCTGGGACAGGGCGATGGACTGAAGCTTTCTTT
>.|TRBV21-1|.|TRBJ1-2
CASSQDRDGYTF
TGTGCCAGCAGCCAAGACAGGGATGGCTACACCTTC
>TRBD1|TRBV28|.|TRBJ1-4
CASRTGGVTNEKLFF
TGTGCCAGCAGGACAGGGGGGGTAACTAATGAAAAACTGTTTTTT
>.|TRBV28|.|TRBJ1-4
CASRDLTYPGGLFF
TGTGCCAGCAGGGACTTGACCTACCCTGGGGGTTTGTTTTTT
>.|TRBV27|medium-sized|TRBJ2-7
CASSLNPPPAHEQYF
TGTGCCAGCAGTTTAAACCCCCCTCCAGCCCACGAGCAGTACTTC
>TRBD2|TRBV29-1|.|TRBJ2-7
CSVDDGTSLEQYF
TGCAGCGTTGATGACGGGACTAGCTTAGAGCAGTACTTC
>.|TRBV9|few|TRBJ2-7
CASSVAPVVRNEQYF
TGTGCCAGCAGCGTAGCCCCAGTGGTTAGGAACGAGCAGTACTTC
>.|TRBV7-9|.|TRBJ2-7
CASSLAQGLGHEQYF
TGTGCCAGCAGCTTAGCGCAGGGTCTCGGGCACGAGCAGTACTTC
>.|TRBV12-3/TRBV12-4|.|TRBJ1-2
CASSFLQGGYTF
TGTGCCAGCAGTTTCTTACAGGGTGGCTACACCTTC
>.|TRBV2|.|TRBJ2-5
CASGREDRETQYF
TGTGCCAGCGGACGGGAGGACAGGGAGACCCAGTACTTC
>TRBD1|TRBV4-2|few|TRBJ2-7
CASSPTGVLNEQYF
TGTGCCAGCAGCCCTACAGGGGTACTGAACGAGCAGTACTTC
>.|TRBV7-2|.|TRBJ2-1
CASSGSLNNEQFF
TGTGCCAGCAGCGGATCCCTGAACAATGAGCAGTTCTTC
>.|TRBV27|.|TRBJ2-7
CASSLSIGRTYEQYF
TGTGCCAGCAGTTTATCGATAGGCAGAACCTACGAGCAGTACTTC
>.|TRBV10-2|.|TRBJ1-4
CASRTSEGGYEKLFF
TGCGCCAGCAGGACCAGTGAGGGCGGGTATGAAAAACTGTTTTTT
>TRBD1|TRBV9|.|TRBJ2-3
CASSERQGSSTDTQYF
TGTGCCAGCAGCGAACGACAGGGATCTAGCACAGATACGCAGTATTTT